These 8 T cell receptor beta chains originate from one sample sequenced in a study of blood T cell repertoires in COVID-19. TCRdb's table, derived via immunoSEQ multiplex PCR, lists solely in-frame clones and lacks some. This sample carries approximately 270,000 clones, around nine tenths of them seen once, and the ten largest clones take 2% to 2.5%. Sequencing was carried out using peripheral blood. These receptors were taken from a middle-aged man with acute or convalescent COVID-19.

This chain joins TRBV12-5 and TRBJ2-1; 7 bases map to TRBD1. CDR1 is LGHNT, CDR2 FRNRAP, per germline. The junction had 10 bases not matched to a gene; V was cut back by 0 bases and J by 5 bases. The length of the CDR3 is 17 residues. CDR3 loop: CASGLVTLRQGNNEQFF. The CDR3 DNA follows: TGTGCTAGTGGTTTGGTAACCCTGCGACAGGGTAACAATGAGCAGTTCTTC.

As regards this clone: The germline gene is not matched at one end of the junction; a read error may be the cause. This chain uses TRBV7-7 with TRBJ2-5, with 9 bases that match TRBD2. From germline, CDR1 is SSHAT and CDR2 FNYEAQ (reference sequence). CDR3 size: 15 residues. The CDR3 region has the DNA TGTGCTAGCAGTCCAAATAGCGGGGGACAAGAGACCCAGTACTTC. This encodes CASSPNSGGQETQYF.

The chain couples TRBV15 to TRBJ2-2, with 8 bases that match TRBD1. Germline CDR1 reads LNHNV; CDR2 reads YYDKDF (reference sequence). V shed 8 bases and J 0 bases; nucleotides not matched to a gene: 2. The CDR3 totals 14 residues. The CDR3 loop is CATGGQANTGELFF. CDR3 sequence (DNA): TGTGCCACCGGGGGACAGGCGAACACCGGGGAGCTGTTTTTT.

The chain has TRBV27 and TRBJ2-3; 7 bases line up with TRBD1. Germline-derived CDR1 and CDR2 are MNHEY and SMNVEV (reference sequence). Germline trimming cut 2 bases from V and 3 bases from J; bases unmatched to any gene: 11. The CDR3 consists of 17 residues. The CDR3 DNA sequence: TGTGCCAGCAGTTTAGCCGGGACAGCCTCGGGAACAGATACGCAGTATTTT. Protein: CASSLAGTASGTDTQYF.

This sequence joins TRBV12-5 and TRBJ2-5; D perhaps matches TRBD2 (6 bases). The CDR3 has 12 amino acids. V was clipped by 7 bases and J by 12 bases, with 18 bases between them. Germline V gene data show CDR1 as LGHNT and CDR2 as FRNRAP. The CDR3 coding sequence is TGTGCTAGTGCCTCTGTAGGAGGGTTCAAGTACTTC. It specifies CASASVGGFKYF. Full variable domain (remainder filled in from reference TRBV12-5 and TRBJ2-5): DARVTQTPRHKVTEMGQEVTMRCQPILGHNTVFWYRQTMMQGLELLAYFRNRAPLDDSGMPKDRFSAEMPDATLATLKIQPSEPRDSAVYFCASASVGGFKYFGPGTRLLVL.

The CDR3 DNA is TGTGCCAGCAGTGTGGGGCAGGGGGTGGGCAATGAGCAGTTCTTC. As protein: CASSVGQGVGNEQFF. This chain links TRBV2 with TRBJ2-1, with 7 bases matching TRBD1. CDR3 length: 15 residues. In germline, CDR1 is SNHLY, CDR2 FYNNEI. With 4 bases clipped from V and 6 bases from J, the junction kept 9 bases outside the gene matches.

The CDR3 spells CASSLMSTGGEKLFF. The CDR3 DNA is TGTGCCAGCAGCTTAATGTCCACGGGCGGGGAAAAACTGTTTTTT. The V gene is TRBV7-2, the J gene TRBJ1-4, with no clear D. The CDR3 loop spans 15 amino acids. V gave up 2 bases and J gave up 8 bases, with 15 bases separating them. From germline, CDR1 is SGHTA and CDR2 FQGNSA.

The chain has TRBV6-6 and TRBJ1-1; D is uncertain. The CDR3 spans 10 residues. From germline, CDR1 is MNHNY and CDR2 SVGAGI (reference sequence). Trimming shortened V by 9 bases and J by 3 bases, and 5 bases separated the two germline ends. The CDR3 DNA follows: TGTGCCAGTTCATACACTGAAGCTTTCTTT. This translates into CASSYTEAFF.